This T cell receptor beta chain was recovered during a study of T cells in Graves' hyperthyroidism and ophthalmopathy. The investigators amplified TCR beta CDR3 regions from RNA transcripts. The TCR CDR3 was amplified in a first-round RT-PCR using the HTBI primer set. In TCRdb, the multiplex PCR reads were re-called with MiXCR into one record per CDR3 protein. The sample includes about 560,000 distinct CDR3 sequences, about a sixth seen only once; the top ten take under 20%. The study's findings and limits: Blood also carried most thyroid clonotypes expanded above 0.001.

In this sample, this clonotype turned up many times. Its antigen remains unknown. The CDR3 has 12 residues. Trimming shortened V by 5 bases and J by 5 bases, and 9 bases separated the two germline ends. The chain couples TRBV12-3 or TRBV12-4 to TRBJ1-2; a weak D match, TRBD1 (6 bases). The clonotype was recovered from a woman between 18 and 29 years old with Graves' hyperthyroidism. The sequencing sample was made of blood. The CDR3 sequence is CASSLGQYGYTF. CDR3 in DNA: TGTGCCAGCAGTCTCGGACAGTATGGCTACACCTTC.